Shown below are 4 T cell receptor beta chains from a single sample sequenced in a study of lymphopenia after photon versus proton radiotherapy. Some clones are missing from TCRdb's copy, which holds only in-frame ones; the method was immunoSEQ multiplex PCR. The sample has roughly 65,000 clones, approximately 91% seen once. The specimen was peripheral blood, collected from a patient treated with photon-based radiotherapy. Source of these receptors: a woman aged 70 to 79 with pancreatic cancer.

J is TRBJ2-7 and V is TRBV4-1; D is uncertain. Germline V gene lookup returns CDR1 MGHRA and CDR2 YSYEKL. CDR3 length equals 16 residues. With 1 base removed from V and 2 bases from J, the gap between germline ends came to 15 bases. CDR3 bases: TGCGCCAGCAGCCAAGCTTACAGTCACGTAACCTACGAGCAGTACTTC. This encodes CASSQAYSHVTYEQYF.

The rearrangement joins TRBV5-1 to TRBJ2-2; the D is unclear. The CDR3 is 15 residues long. The ends were cut back, 4 bases at V and 5 bases at J, with 15 bases in the middle. Looked up from germline, CDR1 is SGHRS and CDR2 is YFSETQ. For the CDR3, the DNA is TGCGCCAGCAGCCCCGGTTTGAAACGGACCGGGGAGCTGTTTTTT. It translates to CASSPGLKRTGELFF.

By its share, this clone is medium-sized. CDR3 in DNA: TGTGCCAGCTGTGTCCCGGGACTAGCGGAGGGATCCTACAATGAGCAGTTCTTC. Protein product: CASCVPGLAEGSYNEQFF. The chain joins TRBV28 to TRBJ2-1; 11 nucleotides align to TRBD2. With V trimmed by 8 bases and J by 1 base, 13 bases remained unmatched. The CDR3 has 18 amino acids. CDR1 is MDHEN, CDR2 SYDVKM, per germline.

The J gene is TRBJ1-4, the V gene TRBV28, with a possible D match to TRBD1 (6 bases). V lost 6 bases and J 3 bases, leaving 14 bases between the germline ends. Germline lookup yields CDR1 MDHEN and CDR2 SYDVKM. The CDR3 contains 15 residues. The CDR3 DNA sequence: TGTGCCAGCAGCCCCAGTGGGGGGCCTAATGAAAAACTGTTTTTT. Translated: CASSPSGGPNEKLFF.